This TCR beta chain was identified in a study of T-cell reconstitution after alpha-beta-depleted transplantation in children. Unique molecular identifiers were built into the TCRbeta library. TCRdb reprocessed the PCR reads with MiXCR, giving one entry per CDR3 protein. The data show 300,000 or so distinct CDR3 sequences, about a tenth seen once. Trimming at V came to 1 base and at J to 3 bases, leaving 6 bases not matched to a gene. CDR1 and CDR2 from the germline V gene are SEHNR and FQNEAQ (reference sequence). This CDR3 has 15 residues. This clonotype originated in a human donor who donated a stem cell graft to a child with SCID. The chain uses TRBV7-9 and TRBJ2-7; 7 bases are shared with TRBD2. The sample in question was PBMCs from the stem cell graft donor, obtained from the stem cell graft. This CDR3 reads CASSLVVASGYEQYF. The CDR3 DNA sequence: TGTGCCAGCAGCTTAGTGGTGGCTAGCGGCTACGAGCAGTACTTC. Drawing the rest from reference TRBV7-9 and TRBJ2-7, the complete variable domain is DTGVSQNPRHKITKRGQNVTFRCDPISEHNRLYWYRQTLGQGPEFLTYFQNEAQLEKSRLLSDRFSAERPKGSFSTLEIQRTEQGDSAMYLCASSLVVASGYEQYFGPGTRLTVT.